This TCR beta chain was recovered during a study of cytomegalovirus exposure and HLA in healthy donors (dated by TCRdb to 2017 to 2019). A note on the overall study: An earlier analysis of 587 of the donors reported 250 to 350 Gb of sequence data and 100 million to 120 million unique TCR beta sequences obtained from about 170 million T cells. An early release covering roughly 640 HLA-typed donors comprised approximately 300 gigabases of sequencing data and 65 million to 100 million unique TCR sequences. Of the roughly 430 genotyped donors, around 81% fell in the genetic ancestry cluster associated with self-reported Caucasian donors. The study aimed to test whether cataloging public T cell receptors could reveal signatures of past pathogen exposure. The study used immunosequencing to profile the T cell repertoires of more than 650 subjects and linked those repertoires to cytomegalovirus serostatus. In addition to the first cohort of 650 to 750 subjects, a separate validation cohort of about 120 different subjects was used. High-throughput TCR immunosequencing, statistical association of individual TCRs with disease status, and machine learning were combined to predict cytomegalovirus infection status. A later analysis re-analyzed previously published TCR beta repertoires from about 730 donors and added high-resolution HLA genotyping to study TCR occurrence patterns. The later analysis used no new phenotypic data to find candidate immune exposures, relying instead on TCR beta sequences and their occurrence across donors. An earlier analysis of approximately 580 of the donors used high-throughput TCR beta sequencing to judge whether each TCR beta V gene segment behaved as functional or pseudogenic. Donor age, sex, ethnicity and CMV serostatus were collected together with the repertoire data. A later genetic analysis used genome-wide SNP genotypes for about three fifths of the 666 donors, treating that subset as a discovery cohort. All discovery cohort repertoires had been generated on a single sequencing platform. Both class I and class II loci were covered by HLA typing, at four-digit resolution. Typing coverage varied by locus: about 620-630 donors for A, B, C, DRB1 and DQB1; roughly 500 for DQA1; over 600 for DPA1; more than 450 for DPB1. Roughly 5 DR-DQ haplotypes were handled as single units for association and clustering, since linkage in the cohort was strong. On average, 235,054 unique TCR beta nucleotide sequences were sequenced per donor among more than 350 genotyped donors of the cohort, with roughly 20% of those sequences being non-productive. Summary of the overall study and its limitations: Three of the identified cytomegalovirus-associated TCR beta chains were confirmed in vitro to be specific for cytomegalovirus antigens. A later analysis found that most CMV-associated TCR beta chains appeared HLA-restricted, with HLA associations seemingly driven largely by CMV exposure. The study gave a list of 150 to 200 TCR beta chains associated with cytomegalovirus. A further reported finding was that TCR beta sequences accurately predicted the HLA-A and HLA-B alleles for most subjects in the first cohort. In an earlier analysis of fewer than 750 of the donors, most TCR beta V segments were observed in productive rearrangements about 87% or about 30% of the time, broadly matching IMGT annotations. In a later analysis, HLA-associated TCR beta chains were found to be more clonally expanded and to have lower generation probabilities than equally common non-associated chains. In this cohort, only TCR beta chains were sequenced, and detectable features were limited by the absence of alpha or paired-chain data. V-gene and J-gene trimming of TCR beta chains was associated with a missense DCLRE1C variant in a later genetic analysis, and the association was replicated in an independent cohort. The classifier was reported to diagnose cytomegalovirus status with high specificity and sensitivity in both the original and validation cohorts. Most TCR sequences were observed very rarely across donors, whereas some public TCRs were present in many individuals. CMV serostatus was the only immune exposure information available for the cohort. A cluster of highly shared sequence variants was judged likely to represent a technical artifact of the sequencing pipeline. Specific HLA alleles were associated with roughly 16,000 TCR beta sequences at a false discovery rate of 0.05 in a later analysis. A later genetic analysis reported fewer N-insertions in productive TCRs among donors in an Asian-associated ancestry cluster than the approximately 700-donor mean. A later analysis reported that several top co-occurrence clusters appeared linked to parvovirus B19, influenza, CMV and Epstein-Barr virus. Because HLA typing was unavailable for some donors at each locus, only the typed subset was used in association tests. Roughly uniform sequencing depth across donors was assumed in presence/absence analyses, although this assumption may not hold. In a later analysis, TCR association rates were found to vary across HLA loci, with the most associated TCRs seen for DRB1 alleles and the fewest for HLA-C alleles. Because counts were too low, about 18 rarely observed V segments, including chromosome 9 orphons, were excluded from the earlier analysis of 587 of the donors. Correlated functional status among segregating V segments might reflect linkage disequilibrium, but an unknown experimental factor could not be ruled out. When HLA alleles, especially DR and DQ, strongly co-occurred, attributing TCR associations to individual alleles was difficult. The authors suggested that the approach could potentially be extended to other disease states and immunological phenotypes.

The cohort was made up of about 610 healthy bone marrow donors. At the time of sampling, all cohort members were nominally healthy, though unrecorded immune exposures were likely present. The donor was CMV seronegative and belonged to the group of more than 300 seronegative cohort members. A peripheral blood sample was collected from each donor, and TCR beta sequencing was performed on peripheral blood mononuclear cells. The Qiagen DNeasy Blood Extraction Kit was used to extract genomic DNA from the blood cell samples. The method was the immunoSEQ multiplex PCR assay. For the multiplex PCR, a mixture combining 60 forward primers for TCR Vbeta segments and 13 reverse primers for TCR Jbeta segments was used. Amplification of the CDR3 region of rearranged TCR beta genes was performed with a multiplex PCR assay on genomic DNA. Amplified TCR beta libraries were sequenced as 87-base-pair reads on the Illumina HiSeq System. For the original study's pipeline: Across the 600 to 700 repertoires, a later analysis counted roughly 77 million unique TCR beta chains, around 10 million of which were shared by at least two donors. Raw reads were error-corrected and collapsed into unique sequences by a nearest-neighbor algorithm in which closely related sequences were merged to remove PCR and sequencing errors. CDR3 sequences were aligned to IMGT reference sequences to assign V, D and J gene segments. Each retained sequence needed at least a six-nucleotide match to both a V gene segment and a J gene segment. Rearrangements were classified as productive when the CDR3 lacked stop codons and remained in frame with V and J, and all other rearrangements were classified as non-productive. Following IMGT convention, CDR3 was defined as the stretch from the second conserved V-encoded cysteine to the conserved J-encoded phenylalanine. Sequences without an unambiguous match to a single V gene segment were excluded from the earlier analysis of over 500 of the donors. An earlier analysis of under 750 of the donors called V segments functional above 56.7% productive rearrangements and segregating when the between-donor standard deviation exceeded 5%. A statistical classification framework was built to diagnose cytomegalovirus status from the catalog of TCR beta chain sequences. A later analysis assigned V and J genes by comparing TCR nucleotide sequences with IMGT/GENE-DB human TR gene sequences. The TCRdist pipeline was used in a later analysis to assign CDR3 sequences and most-parsimonious VDJ recombination scenarios. In a later analysis, each TCR beta chain was defined by its CDR3 amino acid sequence together with its V-gene family, and reads lacking a unique V-gene family were excluded. A later analysis removed several hundred highly shared, low-generation-probability nucleotide sequences to deal with suspected cross-contamination and a sequencing artifact. In a later analysis, a clonal expansion index for each public chain was calculated from normalized within-repertoire ranks of inferred template counts. A later analysis computed generation probabilities with a VDJ recombination model fitted to out-of-frame rearrangements, and checked the results against IGoR. Hypergeometric tests were used in a later analysis to score TCR-TCR, TCR-HLA and TCR-CMV co-occurrence, with a repertoire-size bias correction applied to the TCR pairs. A later analysis estimated false discovery rates by permuting HLA or CMV assignments 20 times. In a later analysis, co-occurring TCRs were grouped using DBSCAN, and TCRdist sequence similarity was added for clustering within HLA-allele-positive subsets. Repertoires with fewer than 30,000 or more than 120,000 public chains were left out of co-occurrence clustering, as were about five repertoires with anomalous nucleotide sharing. What TCRdb holds here is the immuneACCESS table cut down to in-frame rearrangements. Part of the clones is not present; checked against another copy, under half of the missing clones reflect an unresolved V gene, and the others are unexplained. V, J and clone size reflect that table, while D and trimming were determined from the DNA. The table for this sample lists some 97,000 clones; more than 65% of them were counted only once. The ten largest account for roughly 1.2% of the sample.

Concerning this clone: Its antigen remains undetermined. One junction end disagrees with the germline gene, perhaps due to a read error.

The TCR was taken from a woman younger than 35 in good health and CMV-seronegative. Sequenced material: PBMCs.

The DNA sequence is as follows: TGTTCCAGTTCAGGCGGGAGTGATGAGCAGTTCTTC. Translated, this is CSSSGGSDEQFF. Recombination connected TRBV7-9 to TRBJ2-1; the central 7 bases match TRBD2. The CDR3, from cysteine to phenylalanine, totals 12 residues. Of the read, only the CDR3 DNA is kept; its 36 bases are in frame from base 1. CDR1 is given as SEHNR and CDR2 as FQNEAQ, both from the germline V gene (reference sequence).